Below are 26 T cell receptor beta chains sequenced from a single sample in a study of OX40 agonist ivuxolimab in advanced cancers. Profiled with immunoSEQ multiplex PCR; TCRdb holds only in-frame clones, not every one. The sample shows 70,000 or so clones, 80% of them seen only once. The specimen was CD4+ or CD8+ T cells sorted from blood, collected in a trial of the OX40 agonist ivuxolimab. The receptors were sampled from an adult with an advanced solid tumor such as melanoma, head and neck, liver or kidney cancer.

J is TRBJ2-7 and V is TRBV27; the D is unclear. From germline, CDR1 is MNHEY and CDR2 SMNVEV (reference sequence). The CDR3 loop spans 14 amino acids. V lost 8 bases and J 5 bases, leaving 19 bases between the germline ends. CDR3 sequence: CASGRITGYNEQYF. For the CDR3, the DNA is TGTGCCAGCGGCCGGATCACCGGGTATAACGAGCAGTACTTC.

The V and J genes are TRBV25-1 and TRBJ1-6; D is undetermined. CDR3 length: 15 residues. V was trimmed by 4 bases and J by 1 base, leaving 8 bases between them. Germline V gives CDR1 MGHDK, CDR2 SYGVNS. The DNA for the CDR3 is TGTGCCAGCAGTGGGGGAAGGTCCTATAATTCACCCCTCCACTTT. Translation gives CASSGGRSYNSPLHF.

The chain uses TRBV29-1 and TRBJ2-1; D uncertain. This CDR3 comprises 10 residues. Looked up from germline, CDR1 is SQVTM and CDR2 is ANQGSEA. V dropped 5 bases and J dropped 10 bases, with 9 bases sitting between them. The CDR3: CSVLGGEQFF. CDR3 sequence (DNA): TGCAGCGTTTTAGGTGGGGAGCAGTTCTTC.

This clone was counted between two and nine times. J is TRBJ1-1 and V is TRBV7-9; D is perhaps TRBD1 (5 bases). The V gene lost 4 bases and the J gene lost 3 bases, with 6 bases spanning the gap. Germline CDR1 SEHNR, CDR2 FQNEAQ (reference sequence). This CDR3 is 12 amino acids long. The DNA of the CDR3 is TGTGCCAGCAGCTGGGGGGACACTGAAGCTTTCTTT. Its translation is CASSWGDTEAFF.

The CDR3 DNA reads as TGTGCCAGCAGCTTGGAGGCGGCAGGCCGTGGCGCCTATGGCTACACCTTC. Amino acid sequence: CASSLEAAGRGAYGYTF. This chain connects TRBV5-5 to TRBJ1-2; no clear D gene. The V gene lost 0 bases and the J gene lost 4 bases, with 19 bases spanning the gap. The CDR3 runs 17 residues. The germline gives CDR1 SGHKS, CDR2 YYEKEE (reference sequence).

The chain uses TRBV7-8 and TRBJ2-2, with D perhaps matching TRBD2 (6 bases). Trimming stripped 5 bases from V and 0 bases from J, with 16 bases between. The CDR3 extends over 17 amino acids. Germline lookup yields CDR1 SGHVS and CDR2 FQNEAQ. CDR3 sequence: CASSPNSGRTNTGELFF. The CDR3 region has the DNA TGTGCCAGCAGCCCAAACTCAGGGAGGACGAACACCGGGGAGCTGTTTTTT.

The chain employs TRBV12-5 and TRBJ2-5, with D possibly TRBD2 on 7 matching bases. Germline values: CDR1 LGHNT, CDR2 FRNRAP. This CDR3 is built from 20 residues. V was trimmed by 0 bases and J by 4 bases, leaving 27 bases between them. CDR3 coding DNA: TGTGCTAGTGGTTTGGTAAAGTGGGACTACCGGGGGGCCGTAGGAGAGACCCAGTACTTC. It translates to CASGLVKWDYRGAVGETQYF.

This clone was found once. The chain couples TRBV6-5 to TRBJ2-1; possible D gene TRBD2, 6 bases. V was pared by 2 bases and J by 8 bases, with 16 bases between. The CDR3 is 15 residues long. Germline lookup yields CDR1 MNHEY and CDR2 SVGAGI. The CDR3, as DNA: TGTGCCAGCAGTTACCCCCGGAGGGGACGGGATGAGCAGTTCTTC. Amino acid sequence: CASSYPRRGRDEQFF.

The chain employs TRBV7-3 and TRBJ2-5; D not certain. V lost 5 bases, J lost 0 bases, and 10 bases lay in between. This CDR3 has 14 residues. In germline, CDR1 is SGHTA, CDR2 FQGTGA. The chain's CDR3 is CASSPGSYQETQYF. The CDR3 DNA reads as TGTGCCAGCAGCCCCGGGTCCTACCAAGAGACCCAGTACTTC.

The chain is built from TRBV2 and TRBJ1-5, with D perhaps TRBD1 (5 bases). Germline V CDR1 and CDR2: SNHLY, FYNNEI. V was shortened by 2 bases and J by 2 bases, with 13 bases between the two germline ends. The CDR3 sequence is 16 residues long. CDR3 sequence (DNA): TGTGCCAGCAGTGAACGGGGGATGGTGGGCAATCAGCCCCAGCATTTT. It codes for CASSERGMVGNQPQHF.

The V gene is TRBV11-2, the J gene TRBJ2-1; no clear D. V lost 0 bases, J lost 3 bases, and 9 bases lay in between. The CDR3 has 15 amino acids. CDR1 is SGHAT and CDR2 is FQNNGV in the germline V gene. The CDR3 region is CASSLDRRNYNEQFF. In DNA form, the CDR3 reads TGTGCCAGCAGCTTAGATCGGCGGAACTACAATGAGCAGTTCTTC.

The gene calls are TRBV2 and TRBJ1-6; tentatively, D is TRBD1 (6 bases). The V end lost 2 bases, the J end lost 0 bases, and 14 bases lay between the germline ends. Germline assignment: CDR1 SNHLY and CDR2 FYNNEI. This CDR3 has 18 amino acids. This CDR3 is CASSEYRALSSYNSPLHF. In DNA form, the CDR3 reads TGTGCCAGCAGTGAATACAGGGCATTGAGCTCCTATAATTCACCCCTCCACTTT. Full variable domain (remainder filled in from reference TRBV2 and TRBJ1-6): EPEVTQTPSHQVTQMGQEVILRCVPISNHLYFYWYRQILGQKVEFLVSFYNNEISEKSEIFDDQFSVERPDGSNFTLKIRSTKLEDSAMYFCASSEYRALSSYNSPLHFGNGTRLTVT.

The V and J genes are TRBV5-1 and TRBJ1-2, with D possibly being TRBD1 (6 bases). The germline V gene encodes CDR1 SGHRS and CDR2 YFSETQ. The CDR3 extends over 17 amino acids. Trimming left V 4 bases short and J 2 bases short, with 21 bases between. CDR3 nucleotide sequence: TGCGCCAGCAGCCCCGGTGCCAGGGGTCACCTAAACTATGGCTACACCTTC. Translated, it gives CASSPGARGHLNYGYTF.

J is TRBJ1-1 and V is TRBV9; D possibly corresponds to TRBD1 (5 bases). Per the germline V gene, CDR1 is SGDLS and CDR2 is YYNGEE. The CDR3 covers 16 residues. Between the trimmed V and J ends, which lost 3 bases and 0 bases, there was a span of 15 bases. CDR3 bases: TGTGCCAGCAGCGCCCGTAGCAGGGTGATGAACACTGAAGCTTTCTTT. Its translation is CASSARSRVMNTEAFF.

The rearrangement links TRBV7-9 to TRBJ1-2, with D unresolved. The CDR3 consists of 15 residues. The V and J ends lost 3 bases and 0 bases respectively, with 11 bases between them. Germline V gene data show CDR1 as SEHNR and CDR2 as FQNEAQ (reference sequence). CDR3 sequence (DNA): TGTGCCAGCAGCTTGGGTGCCGGAGCTAACTATGGCTACACCTTC. Protein: CASSLGAGANYGYTF.

The chain is built from TRBV6-5 and TRBJ2-7; D might be TRBD2 (5 bases). This CDR3 spans 11 amino acids. V gave up 3 bases and J gave up 7 bases, with 7 bases separating them. From germline, CDR1 is MNHEY and CDR2 SVGAGI. CDR3 sequence reads: CASSYEGEQYF. CDR3 coding DNA: TGTGCCAGCAGTTATGAGGGAGAGCAGTACTTC.

The chain carries TRBV7-7 and TRBJ2-2, with D possibly matching TRBD2 (6 bases). Per the germline V gene, CDR1 is SSHAT and CDR2 is FNYEAQ (reference sequence). CDR3 length: 16 amino acids. The V gene lost 5 bases and the J gene lost 0 bases, with 13 bases spanning the gap. This CDR3 reads CASSQNGGSNTGELFF. CDR3 bases: TGTGCCAGCAGCCAAAACGGGGGATCGAACACCGGGGAGCTGTTTTTT.

V and J are TRBV18 and TRBJ2-7, with TRBD1 identical over 9 bases. The V gene's germline CDR1 is KGHSH and CDR2 LQKENI. The CDR3 contains 14 residues. With 3 bases clipped from V and 6 bases from J, the junction kept 6 bases outside the gene matches. The CDR3 nucleotides are TGTGCCAGCTCACCCGGGACAGGGTCCCCCGAGCAGTACTTC. Its translation is CASSPGTGSPEQYF.

This clone was found once. The CDR3 nucleotides are TGTGCCAGTAGTGCGGACAGGGTGAACACTGAAGCTTTCTTT. This encodes CASSADRVNTEAFF. The chain has TRBV19 and TRBJ1-1; 8 bases align to TRBD1. CDR1 and CDR2 from the germline V gene are LNHDA and SQIVND (reference sequence). CDR3 length: 14 amino acids. J was trimmed by 0 bases and V by 5 bases; bases with no gene match: 2.

The chain links TRBV2 to TRBJ1-2; a weak D match, TRBD1 (5 bases). CDR3 length equals 13 residues. Germline values: CDR1 SNHLY, CDR2 FYNNEI. Trimming left V 9 bases short and J 6 bases short, with 17 bases between. CDR3 region: CARAGIDRNGYTF. In nucleotides, the CDR3 is TGTGCCAGGGCAGGGATAGATAGGAATGGCTACACCTTC.

V gene TRBV5-4 combines with J gene TRBJ2-6; D ambiguous. This CDR3 spans 14 amino acids. Germline V gene lookup returns CDR1 SGHNT and CDR2 YYREEE (reference sequence). Trimming pared 4 bases from V and 4 bases from J, leaving 9 bases between. The CDR3 protein is CASSQDPGANVLTF. In DNA, the CDR3 is TGTGCCAGCAGCCAGGATCCCGGGGCCAACGTCCTGACTTTC.

This clone was recorded only once. This chain links TRBV7-2 with TRBJ2-2, with TRBD1 matching 8 bases. The CDR3 spans 15 residues. After removal of 3 bases from V and 6 bases from J, the junction contained 6 bases not matched to a gene. Germline CDR1 reads SGHTA; CDR2 reads FQGNSA. The DNA of the CDR3 is TGTGCCAGCAGCTTCAGGGGGCGAGGATCCGGGGAGCTGTTTTTT. Amino acids: CASSFRGRGSGELFF.

This chain links TRBV28 with TRBJ1-6, with D perhaps matching TRBD1 (5 bases). Germline loops: CDR1 MDHEN, CDR2 SYDVKM. The CDR3 has 13 residues. Trimming took 10 bases from V and 6 from J, leaving 13 bases between them. CDR3 sequence (DNA): TGTGCCACCACAGGACTTGTTAATTCACCCCTCCACTTT. Amino acid sequence: CATTGLVNSPLHF.

In its sample, this clone was seen a few times. The sample has other DNA sequences that encode this CDR3 too. The chain joins TRBV6-1 to TRBJ1-2, with D unresolved. This CDR3 has 12 residues. Germline CDR1 MNHNS, CDR2 SASEGT. V was pared by 5 bases and J by 4 bases, with 8 bases between. This CDR3 is CASSLGLYGYTF. Here the CDR3 DNA reads TGTGCCAGCAGTTTAGGTCTCTATGGCTACACCTTC.

V and J are TRBV18 and TRBJ1-6; the D is unclear. CDR3 size: 12 residues. Germline V gene data show CDR1 as KGHSH and CDR2 as LQKENI. The V end was cut by 6 bases, the J end by 4 bases, with 4 bases between. As DNA, the CDR3 is TGTGCCAGCTCGCCTTATAATTCACCCCTCCACTTT. As protein: CASSPYNSPLHF.

The J gene is TRBJ2-7, the V gene TRBV6-1; D is unclear. The V gene lost 5 bases and the J gene lost 7 bases, with 18 bases spanning the gap. From germline, CDR1 is MNHNS and CDR2 SASEGT. CDR3 length: 14 amino acids. Written as DNA, the CDR3 is TGTGCCAGCAGTACAACGGCCGGGTATAGGGAGCAGTACTTC. Protein: CASSTTAGYREQYF.